The clone carrying this T cell receptor (beta chain) was detected only a few times. The CDR3 covers 14 residues. Germline V lookup: CDR1 SGHTA, CDR2 FQGNSA. Between the trimmed V and J ends, which lost 2 bases and 7 bases, there was a span of 12 bases. Each CDR3 protein is one row after TCRdb ran MiXCR on the RT-PCR reads. The table includes hundreds of thousands of distinct CDR3 sequences, 14% detected once. The rearrangement uses TRBV7-2 and TRBJ1-5; possibly TRBD1 for D (6 bases). The TCR originated in a female donor in good health, serving as a healthy control. The sequencing input was memory CD4+ T cells from blood. The CDR3 bases are TGTGCCAGCAGCTTAACAGGGTCAGACCAGCCCCAGCATTTT. The encoded protein is CASSLTGSDQPQHF.